The 14 T cell receptor beta chains in this list originate from one sample, sequenced in a study of blood T cell repertoires in COVID-19. Profiled with immunoSEQ multiplex PCR; TCRdb holds only in-frame clones, not every one. The table records roughly 400,000 clones, around nine tenths of them present only once. Specimen: PBMCs or T cells enriched from blood (not recorded which). The receptors shown here come from a woman aged 18-29 years who had been exposed to COVID-19.

The chain recombines TRBV5-1 with TRBJ1-3; weak D call: TRBD1 (6 bases). The CDR3 length is 15 residues. Trimming shortened V by 4 bases and J by 4 bases, and 15 bases separated the two germline ends. Germline V lookup: CDR1 SGHRS, CDR2 YFSETQ. The CDR3 DNA reads TGCGCCAGCAGCGACACAGGGATGGACGGAAACACCATATATTTT. Residues: CASSDTGMDGNTIYF.

The rearrangement links TRBV5-1 to TRBJ2-2; the D is unclear. CDR1 and CDR2 (germline): SGHRS, YFSETQ. V was cut by 4 bases and J by 6 bases, with 13 bases left in between. This CDR3 comprises 14 residues. The CDR3 protein is CASSVISVAGELFF. The DNA of the CDR3 is TGCGCCAGCAGCGTCATCAGCGTAGCCGGGGAGCTGTTTTTT. Combining the CDR3 with reference TRBV5-1 and TRBJ2-2 gives the whole variable domain KAGVTQTPRYLIKTRGQQVTLSCSPISGHRSVSWYQQTPGQGLQFLFEYFSETQRNKGNFPGRFSGRQFSNSRSEMNVSTLELGDSALYLCASSVISVAGELFFGEGSRLTVL.

This chain uses TRBV12-3 or TRBV12-4 with TRBJ2-3, with 12 bases matching TRBD2. The CDR3 is 13 amino acids. The junction had 1 base not matched to a gene; V was cut back by 2 bases and J by 10 bases. The CDR3 protein is CASSLRTSGAQYF. DNA for the CDR3: TGTGCCAGCAGTTTAAGGACTAGCGGGGCGCAGTATTTT.

This clone was observed a handful of times. J is TRBJ1-3 and V is TRBV3-1 (or the pseudogene TRBV3-2); D gene unclear. The CDR3 loop spans 14 amino acids. CDR1 is LGHDT, CDR2 YNNKEL, per germline (reference sequence). Trimming took 1 base from V and 2 from J, leaving 6 bases between them. The CDR3 DNA reads TGTGCCAGCAGCCAAGGGCAAACTGGAAACACCATATATTTT. Protein product: CASSQGQTGNTIYF.

The chain has TRBV7-9 and TRBJ1-2; TRBD1 agrees at 7 bases. This CDR3 has 13 residues. CDR1 is SEHNR, CDR2 FQNEAQ, per germline (reference sequence). J lost 8 bases, V lost 5 bases, and 8 bases had no gene match. The CDR3: CASSTQGGGGYTF. CDR3 DNA: TGTGCCAGCAGCACCCAGGGGGGTGGCGGCTACACCTTC. The whole variable domain, filled in from reference TRBV7-9 and TRBJ1-2, reads DTGVSQNPRHKITKRGQNVTFRCDPISEHNRLYWYRQTLGQGPEFLTYFQNEAQLEKSRLLSDRFSAERPKGSFSTLEIQRTEQGDSAMYLCASSTQGGGGYTFGSGTRLTVV.

A few counts support this clone. The rearrangement joins TRBV4-3 to TRBJ2-4; the match to TRBD2 covers 12 bases. Trimming cost V 0 bases and J 1 base; bases outside gene matches: 1. The germline CDR1 and CDR2 sequences are LGHNA and YSLEER. The CDR3 contains 17 residues. The CDR3, as DNA: TGCGCCAGCAGCCAAGAAGGGACTAGCGGGGCCAAAAACATTCAGTACTTC. Protein: CASSQEGTSGAKNIQYF.

The chain is built from TRBV7-9 and TRBJ2-1; TRBD2 aligns across 11 bases. Germline V CDR1 and CDR2: SEHNR, FQNEAQ (reference sequence). The CDR3 has 15 residues. The V and J ends lost 5 bases and 6 bases, in that order; junction bases with no gene match: 6. The CDR3 sequence is CASSLIAGGSNEQFF. CDR3 sequence (DNA): TGTGCCAGCAGCCTGATAGCGGGAGGGTCCAATGAGCAGTTCTTC. Together with reference TRBV7-9 and TRBJ2-1, the CDR3 gives the full variable domain: DTGVSQNPRHKITKRGQNVTFRCDPISEHNRLYWYRQTLGQGPEFLTYFQNEAQLEKSRLLSDRFSAERPKGSFSTLEIQRTEQGDSAMYLCASSLIAGGSNEQFFGPGTRLTVL.

V usage is TRBV5-1 and J usage is TRBJ2-7; D remains ambiguous. V lost 0 bases and J lost 3, with 7 bases in between. Germline assignment: CDR1 SGHRS and CDR2 YFSETQ. The CDR3 runs 13 residues. This CDR3 is CASSLGLYYEQYF. The CDR3 region has the DNA TGCGCCAGCAGCTTGGGACTGTACTACGAGCAGTACTTC.

The CDR3 DNA follows: TGTGCCACCGCAACACAGGGGGATGGCGAGCAGTACTTC. Encoded protein: CATATQGDGEQYF. The V and J genes are TRBV24-1 and TRBJ2-7, with 8 bases fitting TRBD1. This CDR3 has 13 residues. Germline V lookup: CDR1 KGHDR, CDR2 SFDVKD. V gave up 9 bases and J gave up 6 bases; unmatched junction bases: 9.

The genes are TRBV2 and TRBJ1-3, with TRBD1 matching 7 bases. This CDR3 comprises 18 residues. The germline gives CDR1 SNHLY, CDR2 FYNNEI. V was pared by 2 bases and J by 0 bases, with 10 bases of the junction left unmatched. This CDR3 is CASSELGAGGFSGNTIYF. In DNA form, the CDR3 reads TGTGCCAGCAGTGAACTAGGGGCAGGGGGGTTCTCTGGAAACACCATATATTTT.

The chain employs TRBV18 and TRBJ1-5, with D tentatively TRBD1 (6 bases). This CDR3 is 18 amino acids long. Germline V gives CDR1 KGHSH, CDR2 LQKENI. The V end lost 2 bases, the J end lost 0 bases, and 17 bases lay between the germline ends. The CDR3 coding sequence is TGTGCCAGCTCACCAGTGAGACAGGCCAGTTATAGCAATCAGCCCCAGCATTTT. Translation: CASSPVRQASYSNQPQHF.

The gene calls are TRBV4-1 and TRBJ2-2; 9 bases match TRBD1. V lost 1 base, J lost 7 bases, and 7 bases stayed unmatched. The CDR3 has 16 residues. The V gene's germline CDR1 is MGHRA and CDR2 YSYEKL. CDR3: CASSQGQGVGIGELFF. CDR3 nucleotide sequence: TGCGCCAGCAGCCAAGGACAGGGGGTGGGCATCGGGGAGCTGTTTTTT.

The genes are TRBV7-3 and TRBJ1-2, with D possibly being TRBD1 (6 bases). CDR1 SGHTA and CDR2 FQGTGA come from the germline V gene. The CDR3 extends over 15 amino acids. V gave up 1 base and J gave up 2 bases, with 11 bases separating them. This CDR3 is CASSLSNTGNYGYTF. The CDR3 DNA reads TGTGCCAGCAGCTTAAGCAACACAGGGAACTATGGCTACACCTTC.

This rearrangement joins TRBV7-8 to TRBJ1-3, with a weak D call TRBD1 (6 bases). V lost 6 bases, J lost 0 bases, and 21 bases lay in between. The CDR3 is 18 residues long. Germline values: CDR1 SGHVS, CDR2 FQNEAQ. CDR3 in DNA: TGTGCCAGCAGGCAACAGGGATGGGGGCCGAACTCTGGAAACACCATATATTTT. This translates into CASRQQGWGPNSGNTIYF.